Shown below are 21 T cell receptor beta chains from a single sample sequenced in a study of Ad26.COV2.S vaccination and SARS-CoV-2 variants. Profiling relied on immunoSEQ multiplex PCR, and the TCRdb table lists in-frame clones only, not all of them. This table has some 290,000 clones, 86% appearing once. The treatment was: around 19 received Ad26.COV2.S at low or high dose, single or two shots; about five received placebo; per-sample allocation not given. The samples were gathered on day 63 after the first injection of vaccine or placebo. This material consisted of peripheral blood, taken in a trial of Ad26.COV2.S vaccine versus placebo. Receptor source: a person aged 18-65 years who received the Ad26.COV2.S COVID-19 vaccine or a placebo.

CDR3 protein: CASSLGLAGGTQYF. CDR3 coding DNA: TGTGCCAGCAGCTTAGGTCTAGCGGGGGGTACCCAGTACTTC. This chain connects TRBV7-2 to TRBJ2-5, with 11 bases identical to TRBD2. The CDR3 is 14 residues long. The V gene end was trimmed by 1 base and the J gene end by 8 bases; junction bases not matched to a gene: 3. Germline V gives CDR1 SGHTA, CDR2 FQGNSA.

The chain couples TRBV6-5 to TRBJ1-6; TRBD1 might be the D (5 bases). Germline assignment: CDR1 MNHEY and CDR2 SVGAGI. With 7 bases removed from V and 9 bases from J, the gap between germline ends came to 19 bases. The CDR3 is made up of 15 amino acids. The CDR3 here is CASTVAGLGGSPLHF. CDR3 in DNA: TGTGCCAGCACCGTGGCGGGGCTTGGTGGTTCACCCCTCCACTTT.

CDR3 residues: CASSNRAQNTEAFF. CDR3 in DNA: TGTGCCAGCAGCAACAGGGCGCAGAACACTGAAGCTTTCTTT. V and J are TRBV25-1 and TRBJ1-1; TRBD1 might be the D (6 bases). The V gene's germline CDR1 is MGHDK and CDR2 SYGVNS. The CDR3 spans 14 residues. Trimming stripped 6 bases from V and 1 base from J, with 12 bases between. The full variable domain, in which reference TRBV25-1 and TRBJ1-1 provide the parts outside the CDR3, is EADIYQTPRYLVIGTGKKITLECSQTMGHDKMYWYQQDPGMELHLIHYSYGVNSTEKGDLSSESTVSRIRTEHFPLTLESARPSHTSQYLCASSNRAQNTEAFFGQGTRLTVV.

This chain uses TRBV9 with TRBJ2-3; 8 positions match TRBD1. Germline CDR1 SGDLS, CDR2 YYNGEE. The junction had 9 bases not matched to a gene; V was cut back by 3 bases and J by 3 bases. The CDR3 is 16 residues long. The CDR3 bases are TGTGCCAGCAGCGCCGACAGGGGTGAGGGGACAGATACGCAGTATTTT. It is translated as CASSADRGEGTDTQYF.

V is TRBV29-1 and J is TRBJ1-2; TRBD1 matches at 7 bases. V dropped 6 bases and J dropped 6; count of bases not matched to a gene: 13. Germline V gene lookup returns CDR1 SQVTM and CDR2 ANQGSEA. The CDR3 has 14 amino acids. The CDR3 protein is CSVPLPQGKNGYTF. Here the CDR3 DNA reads TGCAGCGTCCCCCTCCCACAGGGGAAGAATGGCTACACCTTC.

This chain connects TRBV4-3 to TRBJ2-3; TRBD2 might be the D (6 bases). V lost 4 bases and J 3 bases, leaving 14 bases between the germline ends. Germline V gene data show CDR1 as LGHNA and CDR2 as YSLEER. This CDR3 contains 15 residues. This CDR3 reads CASSRGREHTDTQYF. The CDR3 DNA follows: TGCGCCAGCAGCCGTGGCCGGGAGCATACAGATACGCAGTATTTT.

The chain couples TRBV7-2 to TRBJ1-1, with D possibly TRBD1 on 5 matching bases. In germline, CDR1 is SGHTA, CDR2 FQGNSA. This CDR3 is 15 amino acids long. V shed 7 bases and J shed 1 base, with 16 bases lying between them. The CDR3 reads CASKWDNQGNTEAFF. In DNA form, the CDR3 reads TGTGCCAGCAAATGGGATAACCAGGGGAACACTGAAGCTTTCTTT. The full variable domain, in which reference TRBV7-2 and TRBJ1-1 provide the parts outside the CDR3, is GAGVSQSPSNKVTEKGKDVELRCDPISGHTALYWYRQSLGQGLEFLIYFQGNSAPDKSGLPSDRFSAERTGGSVSTLTIQRTQQEDSAVYLCASKWDNQGNTEAFFGQGTRLTVV.

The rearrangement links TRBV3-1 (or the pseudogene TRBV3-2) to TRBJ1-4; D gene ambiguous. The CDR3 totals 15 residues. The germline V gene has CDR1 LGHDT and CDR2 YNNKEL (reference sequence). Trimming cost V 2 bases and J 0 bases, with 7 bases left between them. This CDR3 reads CASSQRPTTNEKLFF. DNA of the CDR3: TGTGCCAGCAGCCAACGGCCTACAACTAATGAAAAACTGTTTTTT.

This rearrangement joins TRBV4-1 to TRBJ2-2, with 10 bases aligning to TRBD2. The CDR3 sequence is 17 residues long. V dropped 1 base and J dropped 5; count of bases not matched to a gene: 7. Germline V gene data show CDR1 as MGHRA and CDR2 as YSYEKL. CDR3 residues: CASSQVLAGASTGELFF. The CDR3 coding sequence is TGCGCCAGCAGCCAAGTGCTAGCGGGGGCCTCAACCGGGGAGCTGTTTTTT.

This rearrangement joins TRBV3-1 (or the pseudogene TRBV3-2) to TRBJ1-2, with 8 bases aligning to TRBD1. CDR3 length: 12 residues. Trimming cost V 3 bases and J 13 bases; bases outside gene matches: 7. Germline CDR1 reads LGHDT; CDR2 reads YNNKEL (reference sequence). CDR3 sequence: CASSQQTGARTF. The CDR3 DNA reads TGTGCCAGCAGCCAGCAGACAGGGGCTCGCACCTTC.

The CDR3 DNA reads TGTGCCAGTAGTCTCGACAGGGTTAATGAAAAACTGTTTTTT. This sequence encodes CASSLDRVNEKLFF. The genes are TRBV19 and TRBJ1-4, with TRBD1 matching 7 bases. CDR1 and CDR2 from the germline V gene are LNHDA and SQIVND (reference sequence). The CDR3 spans 14 residues. With 5 bases clipped from V and 4 bases from J, the junction kept 4 bases outside the gene matches. Combining the CDR3 with reference TRBV19 and TRBJ1-4 gives the whole variable domain DGGITQSPKYLFRKEGQNVTLSCEQNLNHDAMYWYRQDPGQGLRLIYYSQIVNDFQKGDIAEGYSVSREKKESFPLTVTSAQKNPTAFYLCASSLDRVNEKLFFGSGTQLSVL.

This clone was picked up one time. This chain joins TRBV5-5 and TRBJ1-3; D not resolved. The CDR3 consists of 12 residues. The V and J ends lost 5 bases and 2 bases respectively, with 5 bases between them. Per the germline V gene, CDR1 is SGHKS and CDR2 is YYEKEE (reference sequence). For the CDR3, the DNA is TGTGCCAGCAGGGAACCTGGAAACACCATATATTTT. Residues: CASREPGNTIYF. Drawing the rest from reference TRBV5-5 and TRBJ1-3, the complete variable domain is DAGVTQSPTHLIKTRGQQVTLRCSPISGHKSVSWYQQVLGQGPQFIFQYYEKEERGRGNFPDRFSARQFPNYSSELNVNALLLGDSALYLCASREPGNTIYFGEGSWLTVV.

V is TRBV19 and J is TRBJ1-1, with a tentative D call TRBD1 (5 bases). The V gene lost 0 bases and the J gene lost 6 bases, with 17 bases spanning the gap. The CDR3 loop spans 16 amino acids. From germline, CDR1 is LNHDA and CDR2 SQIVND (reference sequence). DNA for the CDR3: TGTGCCAGTAGTATAGATACCGGTGCGGGGGTAGCTGAAGCTTTCTTT. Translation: CASSIDTGAGVAEAFF.

CDR3 nucleotide sequence: TGTGCCAGCAGAGCTCCGGGGCTAATGAACACTGAAGCTTTCTTT. Protein product: CASRAPGLMNTEAFF. The V gene is TRBV6-5, the J gene TRBJ1-1, with D possibly TRBD1 on 5 matching bases. Germline CDR1 reads MNHEY; CDR2 reads SVGAGI. This CDR3 is built from 15 residues. V was clipped by 6 bases and J by 0 bases, with 14 bases between them.

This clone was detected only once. The CDR3 sequence is CASRRDSNTEAFF. The CDR3 nucleotides are TGTGCCAGCAGGAGAGATTCGAACACTGAAGCTTTCTTT. This chain connects TRBV7-9 to TRBJ1-1; D is unclear. V was pared by 6 bases and J by 1 base, with 9 bases between. The CDR3 contains 13 residues. Germline V gives CDR1 SEHNR, CDR2 FQNEAQ (reference sequence).

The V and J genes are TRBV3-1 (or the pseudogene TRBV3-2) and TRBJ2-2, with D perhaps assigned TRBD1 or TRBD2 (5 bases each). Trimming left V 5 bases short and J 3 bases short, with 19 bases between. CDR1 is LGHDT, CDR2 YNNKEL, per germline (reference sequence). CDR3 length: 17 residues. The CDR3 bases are TGTGCCAGCAGCTCGATGTCGGGGCACTCATACACCGGGGAGCTGTTTTTT. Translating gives CASSSMSGHSYTGELFF.

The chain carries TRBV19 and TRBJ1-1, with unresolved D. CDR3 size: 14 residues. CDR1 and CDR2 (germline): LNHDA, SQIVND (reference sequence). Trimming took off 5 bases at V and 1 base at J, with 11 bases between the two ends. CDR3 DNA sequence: TGTGCCAGTAGTCTTCCGGCAGGGAACACTGAAGCTTTCTTT. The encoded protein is CASSLPAGNTEAFF.

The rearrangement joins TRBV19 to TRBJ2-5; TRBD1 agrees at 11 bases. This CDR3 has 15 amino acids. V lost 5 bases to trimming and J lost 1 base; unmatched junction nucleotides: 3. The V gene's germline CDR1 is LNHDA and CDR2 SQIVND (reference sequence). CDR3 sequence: CASSQDRGPQETQYF. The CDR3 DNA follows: TGTGCCAGTAGTCAGGACAGGGGGCCCCAAGAGACCCAGTACTTC.

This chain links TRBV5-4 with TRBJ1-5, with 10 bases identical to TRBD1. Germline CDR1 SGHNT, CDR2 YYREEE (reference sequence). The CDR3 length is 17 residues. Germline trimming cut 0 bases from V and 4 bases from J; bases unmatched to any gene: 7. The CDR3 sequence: CASSLALPGQGNQPQHF. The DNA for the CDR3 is TGTGCCAGCAGCTTGGCCTTACCGGGACAGGGGAATCAGCCCCAGCATTTT.

The CDR3 DNA reads TGTGCCAGCAGCTCAACTGCGGGCTGGGCTAAAAACATTCAGTACTTC. Translating it yields CASSSTAGWAKNIQYF. This chain joins TRBV7-2 and TRBJ2-4; D might be TRBD2 (5 bases). Germline V gene sequence: CDR1 SGHTA, CDR2 FQGNSA. The CDR3 loop spans 16 amino acids. V was cut by 4 bases and J by 4 bases, with 17 bases left in between.

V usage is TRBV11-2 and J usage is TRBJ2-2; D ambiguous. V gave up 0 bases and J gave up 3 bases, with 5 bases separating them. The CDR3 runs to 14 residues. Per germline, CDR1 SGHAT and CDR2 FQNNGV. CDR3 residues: CASSLDTDTGELFF. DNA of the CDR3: TGTGCCAGCAGCTTAGATACGGACACCGGGGAGCTGTTTTTT.